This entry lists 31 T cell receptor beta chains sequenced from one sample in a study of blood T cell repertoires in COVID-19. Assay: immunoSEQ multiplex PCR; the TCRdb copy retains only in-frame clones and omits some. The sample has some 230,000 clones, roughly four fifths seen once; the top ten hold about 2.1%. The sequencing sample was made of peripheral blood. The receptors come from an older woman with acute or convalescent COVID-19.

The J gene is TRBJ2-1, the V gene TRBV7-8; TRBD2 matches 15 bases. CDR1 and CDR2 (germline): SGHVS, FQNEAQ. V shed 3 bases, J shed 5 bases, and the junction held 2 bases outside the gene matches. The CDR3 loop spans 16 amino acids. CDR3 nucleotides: TGTGCCAGCAGCTTCGGGACTAGCGGGGGGCACAATGAGCAGTTCTTC. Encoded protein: CASSFGTSGGHNEQFF.

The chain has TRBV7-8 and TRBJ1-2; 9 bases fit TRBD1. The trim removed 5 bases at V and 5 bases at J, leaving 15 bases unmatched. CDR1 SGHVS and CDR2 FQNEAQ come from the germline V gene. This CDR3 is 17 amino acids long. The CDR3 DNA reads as TGTGCCAGCAGCGCCCAGGTTTGGGGACAGGGATGGTATGGCTACACCTTC. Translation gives CASSAQVWGQGWYGYTF.

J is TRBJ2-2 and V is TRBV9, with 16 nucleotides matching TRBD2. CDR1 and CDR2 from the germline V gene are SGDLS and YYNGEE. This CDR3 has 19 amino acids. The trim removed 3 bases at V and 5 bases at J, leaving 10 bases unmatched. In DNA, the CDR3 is TGTGCCAGCAGCGCAACCGGGACTAGCGGGGGGGCGAGGACCGGGGAGCTGTTTTTT. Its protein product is CASSATGTSGGARTGELFF.

CDR3 coding DNA: TGTGCCAGTAGTATATTAGGGACAGGGAGATTCCCCTACGAGCAGTACTTC. Its protein is CASSILGTGRFPYEQYF. The gene calls are TRBV19 and TRBJ2-7; 9 bases match TRBD1. The germline V gene has CDR1 LNHDA and CDR2 SQIVND (reference sequence). CDR3 length: 17 amino acids. V gave up 2 bases and J gave up 2 bases; unmatched junction bases: 10.

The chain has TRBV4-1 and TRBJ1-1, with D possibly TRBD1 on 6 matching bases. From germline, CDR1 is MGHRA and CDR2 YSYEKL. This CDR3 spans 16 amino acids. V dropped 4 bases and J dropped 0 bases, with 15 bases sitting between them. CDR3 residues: CASSPPGQFMNTEAFF. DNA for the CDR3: TGCGCCAGCAGCCCCCCCGGACAGTTCATGAACACTGAAGCTTTCTTT.

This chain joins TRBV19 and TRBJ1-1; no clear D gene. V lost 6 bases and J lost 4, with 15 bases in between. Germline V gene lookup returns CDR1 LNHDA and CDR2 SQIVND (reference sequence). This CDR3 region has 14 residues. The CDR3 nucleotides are TGTGCCAGTAGGATCGGTCAGACGGGCACTGAAGCTTTCTTT. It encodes CASRIGQTGTEAFF.

DNA for the CDR3: TGTGCCAGCAGCGACCCGGGATCTGGAAACACCATATATTTT. Its protein product is CASSDPGSGNTIYF. The V gene is TRBV9, the J gene TRBJ1-3; no definite D call. CDR3 length equals 14 residues. Germline V gives CDR1 SGDLS, CDR2 YYNGEE. Between the trimmed V and J ends, which lost 3 bases and 1 base, there was a span of 8 bases. The variable domain in full, completed from reference TRBV9 and TRBJ1-3, reads DSGVTQTPKHLITATGQRVTLRCSPRSGDLSVYWYQQSLDQGLQFLIQYYNGEERAKGNILERFSAQQFPDLHSELNLSSLELGDSALYFCASSDPGSGNTIYFGEGSWLTVV.

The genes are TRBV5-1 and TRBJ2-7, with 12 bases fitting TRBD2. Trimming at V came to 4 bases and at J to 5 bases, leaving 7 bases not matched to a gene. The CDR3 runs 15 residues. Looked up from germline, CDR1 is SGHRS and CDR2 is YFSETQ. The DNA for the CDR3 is TGCGCCAGCAGCCGTAGACTAGCGGGGGACCACGAGCAGTACTTC. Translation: CASSRRLAGDHEQYF.

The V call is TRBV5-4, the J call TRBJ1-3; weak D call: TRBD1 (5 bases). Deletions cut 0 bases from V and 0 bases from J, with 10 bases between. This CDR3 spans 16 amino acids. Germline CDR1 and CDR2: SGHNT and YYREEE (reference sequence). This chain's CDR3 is CASSLGQPFSGNTIYF. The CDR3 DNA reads TGTGCCAGCAGCTTGGGACAGCCATTCTCTGGAAACACCATATATTTT.

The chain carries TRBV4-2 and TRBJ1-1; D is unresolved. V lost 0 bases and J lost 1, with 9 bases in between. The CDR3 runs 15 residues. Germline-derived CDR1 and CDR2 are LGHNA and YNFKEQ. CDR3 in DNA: TGTGCCAGCAGCCAAGAGAGGCGGGCGAACACTGAAGCTTTCTTT. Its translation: CASSQERRANTEAFF.

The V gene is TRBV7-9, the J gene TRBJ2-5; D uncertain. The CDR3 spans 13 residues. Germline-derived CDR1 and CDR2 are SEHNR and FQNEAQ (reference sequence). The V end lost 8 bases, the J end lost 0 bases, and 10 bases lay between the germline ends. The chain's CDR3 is CASEAPYQETQYF. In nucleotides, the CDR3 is TGTGCCAGCGAGGCCCCGTACCAAGAGACCCAGTACTTC.

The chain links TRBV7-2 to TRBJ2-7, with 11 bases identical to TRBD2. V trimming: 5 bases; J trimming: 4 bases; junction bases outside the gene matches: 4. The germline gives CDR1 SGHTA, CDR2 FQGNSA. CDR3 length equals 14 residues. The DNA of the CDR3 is TGTGCCAGCAGCCACACTAGCGGGGGTTACGAGCAGTACTTC. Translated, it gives CASSHTSGGYEQYF.

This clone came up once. The CDR3 nucleotides are TGTGCCAGCAGCCTGTATAGCGGGGGGGCCACTTACGAGCAGTACTTC. This encodes CASSLYSGGATYEQYF. The chain combines TRBV11-2 with TRBJ2-7; 11 bases are shared with TRBD2. Trimming cost V 5 bases and J 4 bases; bases outside gene matches: 10. Germline V gene data show CDR1 as SGHAT and CDR2 as FQNNGV. The CDR3 is 16 residues long.

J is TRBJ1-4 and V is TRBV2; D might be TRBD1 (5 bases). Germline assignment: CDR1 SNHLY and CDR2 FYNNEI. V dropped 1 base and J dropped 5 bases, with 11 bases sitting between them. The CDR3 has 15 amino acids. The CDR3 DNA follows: TGTGCCAGCAGTGAAGGGGGTCAGGGAAATGAAAAACTGTTTTTT. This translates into CASSEGGQGNEKLFF.

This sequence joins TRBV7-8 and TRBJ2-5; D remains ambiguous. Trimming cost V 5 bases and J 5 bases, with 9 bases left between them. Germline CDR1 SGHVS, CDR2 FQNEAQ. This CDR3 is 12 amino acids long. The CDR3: CASSLSSETQYF. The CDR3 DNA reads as TGTGCCAGCAGCCTATCGTCGGAGACCCAGTACTTC.

DNA for the CDR3: TGCAGCGTTGAGGCACAGAATGAAAAACTGTTTTTT. Its protein is CSVEAQNEKLFF. The rearrangement links TRBV29-1 to TRBJ1-4; D ambiguous. V was cut by 3 bases and J by 5 bases, with 7 bases left in between. The CDR3 consists of 12 residues. Per germline, CDR1 SQVTM and CDR2 ANQGSEA.

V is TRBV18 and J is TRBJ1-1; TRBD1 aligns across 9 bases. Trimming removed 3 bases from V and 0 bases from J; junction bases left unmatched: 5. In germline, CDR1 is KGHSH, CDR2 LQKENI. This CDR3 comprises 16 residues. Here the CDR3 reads CASSPTGGPMNTEAFF. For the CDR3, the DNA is TGTGCCAGCTCACCGACAGGGGGGCCTATGAACACTGAAGCTTTCTTT.

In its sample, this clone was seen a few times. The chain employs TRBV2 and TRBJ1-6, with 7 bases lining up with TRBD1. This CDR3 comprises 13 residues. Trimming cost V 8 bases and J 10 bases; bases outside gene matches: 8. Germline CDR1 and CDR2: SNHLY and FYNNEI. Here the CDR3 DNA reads TGTGCCAGCCAGACAGGGTTAGGATCACCCCTCCACTTT. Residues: CASQTGLGSPLHF. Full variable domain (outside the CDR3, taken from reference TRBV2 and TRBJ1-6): EPEVTQTPSHQVTQMGQEVILRCVPISNHLYFYWYRQILGQKVEFLVSFYNNEISEKSEIFDDQFSVERPDGSNFTLKIRSTKLEDSAMYFCASQTGLGSPLHFGNGTRLTVT.

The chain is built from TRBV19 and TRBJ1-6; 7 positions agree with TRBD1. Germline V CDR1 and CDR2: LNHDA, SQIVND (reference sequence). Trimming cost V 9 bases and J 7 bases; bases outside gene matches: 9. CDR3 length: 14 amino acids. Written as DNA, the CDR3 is TGTGCCAGCACCCCCGGGACAGAAAATTCACCCCTCCACTTT. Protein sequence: CASTPGTENSPLHF.

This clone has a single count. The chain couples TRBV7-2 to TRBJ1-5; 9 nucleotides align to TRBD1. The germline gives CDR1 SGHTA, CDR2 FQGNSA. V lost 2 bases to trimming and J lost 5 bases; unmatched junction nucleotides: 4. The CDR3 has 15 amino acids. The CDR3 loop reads CASSLRTGEDQPQHF. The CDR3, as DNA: TGTGCCAGCAGCTTAAGGACAGGGGAGGATCAGCCCCAGCATTTT.

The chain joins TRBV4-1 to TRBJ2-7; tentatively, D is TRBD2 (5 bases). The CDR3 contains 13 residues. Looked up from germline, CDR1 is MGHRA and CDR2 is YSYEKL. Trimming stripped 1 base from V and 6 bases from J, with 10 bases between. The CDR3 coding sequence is TGCGCCAGCAGCCAAGGGACTGATGGCGAGCAGTACTTC. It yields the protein CASSQGTDGEQYF.

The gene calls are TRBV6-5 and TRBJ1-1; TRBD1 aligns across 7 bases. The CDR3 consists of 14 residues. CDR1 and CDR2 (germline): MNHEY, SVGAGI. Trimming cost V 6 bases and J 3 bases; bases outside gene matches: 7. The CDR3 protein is CASSYTGDHTEAFF. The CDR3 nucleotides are TGTGCCAGCAGCTACACAGGGGATCACACTGAAGCTTTCTTT.

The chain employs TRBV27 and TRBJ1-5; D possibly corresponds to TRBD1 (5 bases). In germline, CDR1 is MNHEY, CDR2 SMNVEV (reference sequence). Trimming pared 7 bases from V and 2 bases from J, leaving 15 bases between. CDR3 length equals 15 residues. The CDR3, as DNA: TGTGCCAGCACTCCGGGGACGGGAGGCAATCAGCCCCAGCATTTT. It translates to CASTPGTGGNQPQHF.

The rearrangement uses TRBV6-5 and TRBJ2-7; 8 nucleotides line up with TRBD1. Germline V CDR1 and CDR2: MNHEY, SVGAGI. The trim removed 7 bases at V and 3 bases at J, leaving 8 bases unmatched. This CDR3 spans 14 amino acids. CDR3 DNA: TGTGCCAGCACCCGGGGGACAGGAGGCTACGAGCAGTACTTC. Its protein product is CASTRGTGGYEQYF.

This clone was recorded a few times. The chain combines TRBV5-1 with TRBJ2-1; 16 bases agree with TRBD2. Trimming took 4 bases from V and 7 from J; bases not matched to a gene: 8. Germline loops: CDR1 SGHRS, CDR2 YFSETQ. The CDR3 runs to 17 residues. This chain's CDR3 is CASSLGLAGGPWNEQFF. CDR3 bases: TGCGCCAGCAGCCTGGGACTAGCGGGGGGGCCGTGGAATGAGCAGTTCTTC.

CDR3 sequence (DNA): TGTGCCAGCAGTCCCGGCTGGACTAGTATCAGTGAGCAGTTCTTC. It yields the protein CASSPGWTSISEQFF. The genes are TRBV6-4 and TRBJ2-1; TRBD2 agrees at 7 bases. J gave up 9 bases and V 5 bases, and 13 bases lay outside the gene matches. This CDR3 has 15 amino acids. The V gene's germline CDR1 is MRHNA and CDR2 SNTAGT.

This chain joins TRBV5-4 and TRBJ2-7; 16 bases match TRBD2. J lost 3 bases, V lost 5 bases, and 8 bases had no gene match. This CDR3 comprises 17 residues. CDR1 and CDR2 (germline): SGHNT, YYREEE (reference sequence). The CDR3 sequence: CASSQPGTSGGGYEQYF. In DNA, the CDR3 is TGTGCCAGCAGTCAACCCGGGACTAGCGGGGGGGGCTACGAGCAGTACTTC.

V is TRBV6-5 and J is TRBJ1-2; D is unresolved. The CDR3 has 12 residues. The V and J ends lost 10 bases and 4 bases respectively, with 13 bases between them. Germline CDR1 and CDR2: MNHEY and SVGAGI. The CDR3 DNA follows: TGTGCCACCGTGGCCTGGCTCTATGGCTACACCTTC. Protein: CATVAWLYGYTF.

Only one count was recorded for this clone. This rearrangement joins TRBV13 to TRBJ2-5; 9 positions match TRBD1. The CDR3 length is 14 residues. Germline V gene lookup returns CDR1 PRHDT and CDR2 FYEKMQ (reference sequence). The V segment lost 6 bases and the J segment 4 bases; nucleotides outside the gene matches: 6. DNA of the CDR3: TGTGCCAGCAGACACAGGGGGCGACCAGAGACCCAGTACTTC. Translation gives CASRHRGRPETQYF.

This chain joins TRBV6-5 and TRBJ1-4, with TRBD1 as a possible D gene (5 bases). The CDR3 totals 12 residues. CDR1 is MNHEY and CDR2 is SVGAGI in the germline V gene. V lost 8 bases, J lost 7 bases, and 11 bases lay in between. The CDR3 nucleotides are TGTGCCAGCGGGCCAGGGTTTGAAAAACTGTTTTTT. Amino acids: CASGPGFEKLFF.

The CDR3 region has the DNA TGCAGTGGTTTACAGGGTAACGGCTACACCTTC. Translated: CSGLQGNGYTF. This chain joins TRBV29-1 and TRBJ1-2, with D maybe TRBD1 (6 bases). The CDR3 totals 11 residues. Germline V CDR1 and CDR2: SQVTM, ANQGSEA.